These 4 T cell receptor beta chains were all obtained from the same sample, sequenced in a study of type 1 and type 2 diabetes patients. Amplification started from genomic DNA. Amplification of the beta chain CDR3 used 30 forward and 13 reverse multiplex primers. In TCRdb, the multiplex PCR reads were re-called with MiXCR into one record per CDR3 protein. The sample includes about 290,000 distinct CDR3 sequences, around 47% of them seen just once. Sequencing used peripheral blood mononuclear cells (PBMCs). These receptors were obtained from a man between 18 and 29 years old with type 2 diabetes.

This clonotype was seen a handful of times. CDR3 DNA sequence: TGTGCCAGCAGGCGGGACAGTTCCTCCTACGAGCAGTACTTC. Translated, it gives CASRRDSSSYEQYF. The chain combines TRBV6-1 with TRBJ2-7; perhaps TRBD1 as D (7 bases). This CDR3 contains 14 residues. Germline loops: CDR1 MNHNS, CDR2 SASEGT. V was clipped by 6 bases and J by 0 bases, with 12 bases between them.

As DNA, the CDR3 is TGCAGTGTCCTATCTGGGGCCAACGTCCTGACTTTC. Translating it yields CSVLSGANVLTF. V gene TRBV20-1 combines with J gene TRBJ2-6; D remains ambiguous. The germline gives CDR1 DFQATT, CDR2 SNEGSKA (reference sequence). This CDR3 has 12 residues. V lost 7 bases and J 1 base, leaving 5 bases between the germline ends.

The genes are TRBV4-1 and TRBJ2-3, with D possibly TRBD2 on 5 matching bases. Trimming stripped 1 base from V and 6 bases from J, with 14 bases between. Germline CDR1 reads MGHRA; CDR2 reads YSYEKL. The CDR3 sequence is 15 residues long. The CDR3, as DNA: TGCGCCAGCAGCCAAGTAGCGAGAGGTCGGGATACGCAGTATTTT. Translation gives CASSQVARGRDTQYF.

The chain carries TRBV2 and TRBJ2-1; 7 bases match TRBD2. Germline assignment: CDR1 SNHLY and CDR2 FYNNEI. This CDR3 has 16 amino acids. V lost 6 bases, J lost 5 bases, and 13 bases stayed unmatched. The CDR3 loop is CASRGPPSGLNNEQFF. Written as DNA, the CDR3 is TGTGCCAGCAGGGGGCCCCCTAGCGGACTAAACAATGAGCAGTTCTTC.